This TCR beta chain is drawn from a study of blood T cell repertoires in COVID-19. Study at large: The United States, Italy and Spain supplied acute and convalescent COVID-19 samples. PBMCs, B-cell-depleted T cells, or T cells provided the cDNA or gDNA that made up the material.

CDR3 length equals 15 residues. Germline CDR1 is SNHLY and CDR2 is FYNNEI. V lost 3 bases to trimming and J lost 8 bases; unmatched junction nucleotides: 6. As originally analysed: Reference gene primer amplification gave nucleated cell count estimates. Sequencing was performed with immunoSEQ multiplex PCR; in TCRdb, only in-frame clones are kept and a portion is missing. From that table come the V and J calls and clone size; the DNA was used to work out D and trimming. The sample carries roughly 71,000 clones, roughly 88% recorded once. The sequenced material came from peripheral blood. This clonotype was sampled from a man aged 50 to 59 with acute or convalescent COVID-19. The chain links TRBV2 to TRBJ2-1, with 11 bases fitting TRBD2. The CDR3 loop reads CASSDYSGGADEQFF. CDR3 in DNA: TGTGCCAGCAGTGACTATAGCGGGGGGGCCGATGAGCAGTTCTTC.